This T cell receptor (beta chain) was identified during a study of T cells in Graves' hyperthyroidism and ophthalmopathy. TCR beta CDR3 sequences were amplified from RNA transcripts. During a first-round RT-PCR of the TCR CDR3, the HTBI primer set was used. One entry per CDR3 protein results from TCRdb running MiXCR on the multiplex PCR reads. The table has fewer than 450,000 distinct CDR3 sequences, about a sixth seen once. V dropped 3 bases and J dropped 3 bases, with 15 bases sitting between them. Germline V CDR1 and CDR2: SGHTA, FQGNSA. CDR3 length: 15 residues. Patients were aged 18 to 65, had disease duration under 2 months, and had newly diagnosed hyperthyroidism. Exclusion of patients followed from uncontrolled infection, other autoimmune disease, pregnancy or lactation. Extraction of PBMCs used under 13 ml of fresh peripheral blood. A few counts support this clonotype.

The rearrangement links TRBV7-2 to TRBJ2-7; TRBD2 is a possible D gene (7 bases). The sequence came from a woman in her twenties or thirties with Graves' hyperthyroidism that later progressed to Graves' ophthalmopathy. The sample was blood. The CDR3 here is CASSFFSAGHYEQYF. Written as DNA, the CDR3 is TGTGCCAGCAGCTTTTTCTCAGCGGGACACTACGAGCAGTACTTC.